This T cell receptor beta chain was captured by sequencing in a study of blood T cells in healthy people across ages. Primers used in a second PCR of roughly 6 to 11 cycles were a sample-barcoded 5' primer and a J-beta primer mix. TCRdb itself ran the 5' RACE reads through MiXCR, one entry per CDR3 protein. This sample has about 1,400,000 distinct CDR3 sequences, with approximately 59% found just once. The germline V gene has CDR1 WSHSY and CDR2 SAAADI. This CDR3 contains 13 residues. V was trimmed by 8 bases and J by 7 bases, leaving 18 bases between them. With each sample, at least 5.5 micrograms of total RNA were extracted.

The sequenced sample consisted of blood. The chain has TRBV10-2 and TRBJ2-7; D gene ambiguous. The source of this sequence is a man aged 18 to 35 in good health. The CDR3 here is CASGIGRWGEQYF. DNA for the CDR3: TGCGCCAGCGGGATCGGTCGGTGGGGAGAGCAGTACTTC.